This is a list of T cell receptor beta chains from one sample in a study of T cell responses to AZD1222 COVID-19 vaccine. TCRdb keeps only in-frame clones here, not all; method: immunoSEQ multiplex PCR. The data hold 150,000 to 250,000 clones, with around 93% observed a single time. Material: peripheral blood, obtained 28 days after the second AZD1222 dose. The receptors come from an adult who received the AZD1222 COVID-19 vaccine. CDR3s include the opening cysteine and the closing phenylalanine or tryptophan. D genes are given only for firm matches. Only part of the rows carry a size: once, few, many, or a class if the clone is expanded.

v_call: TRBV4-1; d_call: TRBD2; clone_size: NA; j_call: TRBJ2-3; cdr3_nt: TGCGCCAGCAGCCGCAGCGGGGAGTACACAGATACGCAGTATTTT; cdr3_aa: CASSRSGEYTDTQYF
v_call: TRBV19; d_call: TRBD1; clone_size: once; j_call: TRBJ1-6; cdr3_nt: TGTGCCAGTAGTAAGTTCGGACAGGGGGGTAATTCACCCCTCCACTTT; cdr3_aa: CASSKFGQGGNSPLHF
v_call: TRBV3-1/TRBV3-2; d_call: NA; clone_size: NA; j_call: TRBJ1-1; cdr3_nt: TGTGCCAGCAGCCCCCAGAGAAGCGGTGAAGCTTTCTTT; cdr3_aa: CASSPQRSGEAFF
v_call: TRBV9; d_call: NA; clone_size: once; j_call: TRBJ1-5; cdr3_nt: TGTGCCAGCAGTGCAGTAAATAGCAATCAGCCCCAGCATTTT; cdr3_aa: CASSAVNSNQPQHF
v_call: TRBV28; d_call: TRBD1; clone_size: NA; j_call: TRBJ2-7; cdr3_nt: TGTGCCAGCAGTTTGCCCGGGACAGTCGAGCAGTACTTC; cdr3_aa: CASSLPGTVEQYF
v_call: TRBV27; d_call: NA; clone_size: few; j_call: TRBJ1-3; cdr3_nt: TGTGCCAGCAGTCGGACCCGGGCCTTAGGGGCCGGAAACACCATATATTTT; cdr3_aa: CASSRTRALGAGNTIYF
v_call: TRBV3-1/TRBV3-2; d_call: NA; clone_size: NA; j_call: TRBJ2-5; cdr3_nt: TGTGCCAGCAGCCAAGATCCTGTGGGGCGAGGCACCCAGTACTTC; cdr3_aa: CASSQDPVGRGTQYF
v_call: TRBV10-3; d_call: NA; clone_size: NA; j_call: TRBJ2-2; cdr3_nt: TGTGCCATCAGTGAGGACGGGGTCCGGGGGGAGCTGTTTTTT; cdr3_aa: CAISEDGVRGELFF
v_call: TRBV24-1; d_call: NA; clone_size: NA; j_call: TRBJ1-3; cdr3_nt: TGTGCCACCCCCCAGGACGGAAACACCATATATTTT; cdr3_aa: CATPQDGNTIYF
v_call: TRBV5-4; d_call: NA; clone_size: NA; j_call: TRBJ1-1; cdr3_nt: TGTGCCAGCAGCTCTGGGAAAAGTGAAGCTTTCTTT; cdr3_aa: CASSSGKSEAFF
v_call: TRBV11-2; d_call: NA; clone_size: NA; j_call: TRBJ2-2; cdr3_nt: TGTGCCAGCAGCTTACAGGTGAACGGGGAGCTGTTTTTT; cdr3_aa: CASSLQVNGELFF
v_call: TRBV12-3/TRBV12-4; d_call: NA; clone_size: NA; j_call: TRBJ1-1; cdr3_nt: TGTGCCAGCAGCCACCCCAGGGCTTCGGCTTTCTTT; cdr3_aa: CASSHPRASAFF
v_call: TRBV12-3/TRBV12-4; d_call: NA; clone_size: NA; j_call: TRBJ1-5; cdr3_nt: TGTGCCAGCACTCCGGACCGCAATCAGCCCCAGCATTTT; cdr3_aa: CASTPDRNQPQHF
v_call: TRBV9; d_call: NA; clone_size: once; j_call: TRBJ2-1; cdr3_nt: TGTGCCAGCAGCATTAGCGCGGATTTCTACAATGAGCAGTTCTTC; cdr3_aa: CASSISADFYNEQFF
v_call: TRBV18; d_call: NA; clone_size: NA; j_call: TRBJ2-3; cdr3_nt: TGTGCCAGCTCACCACGGGCCCAAGATACGCAGTATTTT; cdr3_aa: CASSPRAQDTQYF
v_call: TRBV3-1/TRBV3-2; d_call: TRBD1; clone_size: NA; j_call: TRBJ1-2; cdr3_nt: TGTGCCAGCAGCCCCGCGACAGGGAACTATGGCTACACCTTC; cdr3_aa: CASSPATGNYGYTF
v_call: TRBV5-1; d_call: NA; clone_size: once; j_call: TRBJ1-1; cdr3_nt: TGCGCCAGCAGCCCGGACCGGCAGTTGGACACTGAAGCTTTCTTT; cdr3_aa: CASSPDRQLDTEAFF
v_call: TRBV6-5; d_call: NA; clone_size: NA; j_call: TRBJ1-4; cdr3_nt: TGTGCCAGCAGTTACTCGAGTAACCGCGTCGAAAAACTGTTTTTT; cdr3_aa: CASSYSSNRVEKLFF
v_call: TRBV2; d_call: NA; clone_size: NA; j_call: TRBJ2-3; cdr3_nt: TGTGCCAGCAGTTCACAGAGCCCACGGGTCACGCAGTATTTT; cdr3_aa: CASSSQSPRVTQYF
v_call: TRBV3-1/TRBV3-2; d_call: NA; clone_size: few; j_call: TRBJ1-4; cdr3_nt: TGTGCCAGCAGCGCGCGCTGGAATGAAAAACTGTTTTTT; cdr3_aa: CASSARWNEKLFF
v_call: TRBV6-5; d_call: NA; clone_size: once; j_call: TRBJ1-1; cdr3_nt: TGTGCCAGCAGTCGGGGGACGGTGAACACTGAAGCTTTCTTT; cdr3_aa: CASSRGTVNTEAFF
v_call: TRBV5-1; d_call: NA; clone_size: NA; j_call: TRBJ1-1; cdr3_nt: TGCGCCAGCAGCTTGGGAGGGTCGGGGAGGCGGAACACTGAAGCTTTCTTT; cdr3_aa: CASSLGGSGRRNTEAFF
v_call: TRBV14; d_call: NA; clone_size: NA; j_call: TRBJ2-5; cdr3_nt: TGTGCCAGCAGCCAAGATCTACCAGGCGAGACCCAGTACTTC; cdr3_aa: CASSQDLPGETQYF
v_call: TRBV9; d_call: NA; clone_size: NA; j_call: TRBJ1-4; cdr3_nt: TGTGCCAGCAGCGTAGGTGACGGAGCTGAAAAACTGTTTTTT; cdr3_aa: CASSVGDGAEKLFF
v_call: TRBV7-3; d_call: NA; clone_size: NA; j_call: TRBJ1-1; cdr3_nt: TGTGCCAGCAGCGCGGACAGCAACACTGAAGCTTTCTTT; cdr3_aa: CASSADSNTEAFF
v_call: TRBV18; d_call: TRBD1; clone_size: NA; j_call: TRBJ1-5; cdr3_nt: TGTGCCAGCTCACCCTATTCGACAGGGGATAGCAATCAGCCCCAGCATTTT; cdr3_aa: CASSPYSTGDSNQPQHF
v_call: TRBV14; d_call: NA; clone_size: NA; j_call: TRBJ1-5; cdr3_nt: TGTGCCAGCAGCCAATATAGCAATCAGCCCCAGCATTTT; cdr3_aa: CASSQYSNQPQHF
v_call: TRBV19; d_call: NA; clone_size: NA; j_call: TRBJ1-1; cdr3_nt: TGTGCCAGTAGTCCTTTCGGGCCTGAAGCTTTCTTT; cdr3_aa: CASSPFGPEAFF
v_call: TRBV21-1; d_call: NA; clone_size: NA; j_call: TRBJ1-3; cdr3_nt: TGTGCCAGCAGCAAGGTGCAGGGGGGCCCCAGAAACACCATATATTTT; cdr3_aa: CASSKVQGGPRNTIYF
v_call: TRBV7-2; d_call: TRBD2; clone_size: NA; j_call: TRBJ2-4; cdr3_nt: TGTGCCAGCAGCCCGCCGGGGGGAGGGAACATTCAGTACTTC; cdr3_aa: CASSPPGGGNIQYF
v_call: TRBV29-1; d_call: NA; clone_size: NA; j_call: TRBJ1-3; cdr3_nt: TGCAGCGTTGAAGTAAACTCTGGAAACACCATATATTTT; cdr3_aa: CSVEVNSGNTIYF
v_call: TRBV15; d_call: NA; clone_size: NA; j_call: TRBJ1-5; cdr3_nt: TGTGCCACCAGCAGATCGAATCAGCCCCAGCATTTT; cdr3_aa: CATSRSNQPQHF
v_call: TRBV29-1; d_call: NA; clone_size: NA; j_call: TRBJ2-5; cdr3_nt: TGCAGCGTCCGGACAGTTTACACGGAGACCCAGTACTTC; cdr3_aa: CSVRTVYTETQYF
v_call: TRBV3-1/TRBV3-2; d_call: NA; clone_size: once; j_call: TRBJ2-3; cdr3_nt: TGTGCCAGCAGCCAACTATCAGACACAGATACGCAGTATTTT; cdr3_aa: CASSQLSDTDTQYF
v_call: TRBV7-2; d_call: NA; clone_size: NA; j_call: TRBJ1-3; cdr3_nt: TGTGCCAGCAGCTTAGTGGCAGGCGGTGGAAACACCATATATTTT; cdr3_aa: CASSLVAGGGNTIYF
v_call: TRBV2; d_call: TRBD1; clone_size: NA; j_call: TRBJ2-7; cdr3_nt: TGTGCCAGCAGCCCCGACAGGGGTGCCTACGAGCAGTACTTC; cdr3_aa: CASSPDRGAYEQYF
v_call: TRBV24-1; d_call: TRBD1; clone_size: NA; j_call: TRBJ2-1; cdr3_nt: TGTGCCACCGGGTACGGACAGGGAAGCTTGGATGAGCAGTTCTTC; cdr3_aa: CATGYGQGSLDEQFF
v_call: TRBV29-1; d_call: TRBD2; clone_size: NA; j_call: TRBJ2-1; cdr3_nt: TGCAGCGTTGTGGGACTAGCGGGAAGCTCCTACAATGAGCAGTTCTTC; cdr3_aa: CSVVGLAGSSYNEQFF
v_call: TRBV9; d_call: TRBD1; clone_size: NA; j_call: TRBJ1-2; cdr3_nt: TGTGCCAGCAGCCCCCGACCGACAGGGGGCGCCGGTGGCTACACCTTC; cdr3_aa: CASSPRPTGGAGGYTF
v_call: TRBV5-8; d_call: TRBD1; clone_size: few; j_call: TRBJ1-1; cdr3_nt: TGTGCCAGCAGCGTCACAGGGGGCACTGAAGCTTTCTTT; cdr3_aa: CASSVTGGTEAFF
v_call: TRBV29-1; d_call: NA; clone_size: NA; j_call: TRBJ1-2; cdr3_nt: TGCAGCGGGGGTGGAAATGAGGGTGGCTACACCTTC; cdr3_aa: CSGGGNEGGYTF
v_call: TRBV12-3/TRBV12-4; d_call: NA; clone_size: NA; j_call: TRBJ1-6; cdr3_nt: TGTGCCAGCAGTCGGGAGCGTAATTCACCCCTCCACTTT; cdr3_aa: CASSRERNSPLHF
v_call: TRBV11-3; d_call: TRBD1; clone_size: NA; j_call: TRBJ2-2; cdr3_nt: TGTGCCAGCAGTCCGGGACAGGGGGCCGGGGAGCTGTTTTTT; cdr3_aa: CASSPGQGAGELFF
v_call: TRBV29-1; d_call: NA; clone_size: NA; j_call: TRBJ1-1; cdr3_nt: TGCAGCGCTGACAGGAACCTTAACACTGAAGCTTTCTTT; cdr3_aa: CSADRNLNTEAFF
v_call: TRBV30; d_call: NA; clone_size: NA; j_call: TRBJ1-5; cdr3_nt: TGTGCCTGGCGTGTGGCCAGGGAGAATCAGCCCCAGCATTTT; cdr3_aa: CAWRVARENQPQHF
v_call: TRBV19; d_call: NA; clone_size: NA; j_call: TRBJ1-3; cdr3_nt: TGTGCCAGTAGTATTCTTCGGGGGGCATCTGGAAACACCATATATTTT; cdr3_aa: CASSILRGASGNTIYF
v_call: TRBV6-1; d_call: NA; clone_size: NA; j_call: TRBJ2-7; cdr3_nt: TGTGCCAGCAGTGAAGGGACCCCAAGCTCCTACGAGCAGTACTTC; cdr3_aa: CASSEGTPSSYEQYF
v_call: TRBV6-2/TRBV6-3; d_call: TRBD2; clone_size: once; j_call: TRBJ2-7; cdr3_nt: TGTGCCAGCAGTTCGCCGGGACTAGCGAGAAGGAGCGAGCAGTACTTC; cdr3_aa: CASSSPGLARRSEQYF
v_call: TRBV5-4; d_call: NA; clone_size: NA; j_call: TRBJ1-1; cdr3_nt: TGTGCCAGCAGCAAGGACAGGAACACTGAAGCTTTCTTT; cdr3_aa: CASSKDRNTEAFF
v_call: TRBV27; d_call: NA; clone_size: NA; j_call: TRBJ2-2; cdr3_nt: TGTGCCAGCAGTTTATGGGGGAACACCGGGGAGCTGTTTTTT; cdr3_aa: CASSLWGNTGELFF
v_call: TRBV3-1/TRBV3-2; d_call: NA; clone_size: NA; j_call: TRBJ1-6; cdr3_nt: TGTGCCAGCAGCCAAGGGTACCTACCCCTCCACTTT; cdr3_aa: CASSQGYLPLHF
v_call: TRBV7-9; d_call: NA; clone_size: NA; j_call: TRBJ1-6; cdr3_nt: TGTGCCAGCAGCTGGGACATTAATTCACCCCTCCACTTT; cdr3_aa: CASSWDINSPLHF
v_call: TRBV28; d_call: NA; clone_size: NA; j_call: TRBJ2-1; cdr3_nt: TGTGCCACGCAGGGGTTGGGGAATGAGCAGTTCTTC; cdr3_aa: CATQGLGNEQFF
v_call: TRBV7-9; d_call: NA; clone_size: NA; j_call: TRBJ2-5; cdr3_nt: TGTGCCAGCAGCCGCGGTAGTGGCGCAGAGACCCAGTACTTC; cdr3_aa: CASSRGSGAETQYF